Listed here are 22 T cell receptor beta chains from one sample, sequenced in a study of blood T cell repertoires in COVID-19. The protocol was immunoSEQ multiplex PCR, while the TCRdb copy is restricted to in-frame clones and leaves out a portion. Here the sample spans about 200,000 clones, roughly 80% being singletons. Sequenced: peripheral blood. Source of these receptors: an elderly woman with acute or convalescent COVID-19.

This clone was seen a handful of times. The J gene is TRBJ1-6, the V gene TRBV9; D possibly corresponds to TRBD1 (5 bases). Germline CDR1 is SGDLS and CDR2 is YYNGEE. This CDR3 comprises 15 residues. Trimming stripped 0 bases from V and 8 bases from J, with 12 bases between. The CDR3 here is CASSVAEGLHSPLHF. The CDR3, as DNA: TGTGCCAGCAGCGTAGCGGAGGGGCTCCATTCACCCCTCCACTTT. The variable domain in full, completed from reference TRBV9 and TRBJ1-6, reads DSGVTQTPKHLITATGQRVTLRCSPRSGDLSVYWYQQSLDQGLQFLIQYYNGEERAKGNILERFSAQQFPDLHSELNLSSLELGDSALYFCASSVAEGLHSPLHFGNGTRLTVT.

The rearrangement joins TRBV18 to TRBJ2-5; TRBD2 might be the D (6 bases). Trimming shortened V by 6 bases and J by 0 bases, and 17 bases separated the two germline ends. The germline V gene has CDR1 KGHSH and CDR2 LQKENI. The CDR3 is 16 residues long. Here the CDR3 reads CASSLTAGGDQETQYF. In DNA, the CDR3 is TGTGCCAGCTCCCTCACAGCCGGAGGGGACCAAGAGACCCAGTACTTC.

CDR3: CASSRTRNTGELFF. CDR3 DNA: TGTGCCAGCAGCCGGACTAGGAACACCGGGGAGCTGTTTTTT. The chain joins TRBV7-8 to TRBJ2-2; 7 nucleotides align to TRBD2. The CDR3 totals 14 residues. CDR1 is SGHVS, CDR2 FQNEAQ, per germline. J lost 1 base, V lost 5 bases, and 1 base had no gene match. Full variable domain (outside the CDR3, taken from reference TRBV7-8 and TRBJ2-2): GAGVSQSPRYKVAKRGQDVALRCDPISGHVSLFWYQQALGQGPEFLTYFQNEAQLDKSGLPSDRFFAERPEGSVSTLKIQRTQQEDSAVYLCASSRTRNTGELFFGEGSRLTVL.

V gene TRBV7-8 combines with J gene TRBJ1-6; D may be TRBD1 (6 bases). Per germline, CDR1 SGHVS and CDR2 FQNEAQ. The length of the CDR3 is 14 residues. Trimming stripped 2 bases from V and 7 bases from J, with 9 bases between. The DNA of the CDR3 is TGTGCCAGCAGCTTAAACAGGGAGAATTCACCCCTCCACTTT. Its protein product is CASSLNRENSPLHF. Drawing the rest from reference TRBV7-8 and TRBJ1-6, the complete variable domain is GAGVSQSPRYKVAKRGQDVALRCDPISGHVSLFWYQQALGQGPEFLTYFQNEAQLDKSGLPSDRFFAERPEGSVSTLKIQRTQQEDSAVYLCASSLNRENSPLHFGNGTRLTVT.

The chain is built from TRBV6-5 and TRBJ2-2; D gene ambiguous. The CDR3 sequence is 14 residues long. Trimming cost V 6 bases and J 5 bases, with 13 bases left between them. Germline CDR1 MNHEY, CDR2 SVGAGI. CDR3 region: CASRNSAGTGELFF. The CDR3 DNA reads TGTGCCAGCAGAAACTCGGCAGGAACCGGGGAGCTGTTTTTT.

The genes are TRBV19 and TRBJ2-1, with 7 bases matching TRBD2. V lost 1 base and J lost 5; bases outside the gene matches: 11. Germline CDR1 LNHDA, CDR2 SQIVND (reference sequence). This CDR3 contains 17 residues. In nucleotides, the CDR3 is TGTGCCAGTAGTATAGGCGCCGCGACTAGCATGGACAATGAGCAGTTCTTC. Amino acids: CASSIGAATSMDNEQFF.

The DNA of the CDR3 is TGTGCCAGCAGTTCCGTACTAGCGGGAGAAAACAATGAGCAGTTCTTC. Translated, it gives CASSSVLAGENNEQFF. The chain links TRBV27 to TRBJ2-1; the match to TRBD2 covers 11 bases. There are 16 residues in the CDR3. Germline-derived CDR1 and CDR2 are MNHEY and SMNVEV (reference sequence). V lost 4 bases and J lost 5; bases outside the gene matches: 7.

This chain connects TRBV30 to TRBJ1-6; 8 nucleotides agree with TRBD1. CDR3 length: 12 amino acids. J lost 18 bases, V lost 1 base, and 8 bases had no gene match. Germline lookup yields CDR1 GTSNPN and CDR2 SVGIG (reference sequence). The CDR3 loop is CAWSGQGRGNHF. CDR3 sequence (DNA): TGTGCCTGGAGTGGACAGGGGAGAGGGAACCACTTT.

This clone was detected only once. The rearrangement links TRBV6-4 to TRBJ1-6; 9 bases are a match to TRBD1. J gave up 7 bases and V 4 bases, and 5 bases lay outside the gene matches. The CDR3 is made up of 15 amino acids. Germline V lookup: CDR1 MRHNA, CDR2 SNTAGT. CDR3 coding DNA: TGTGCCAGCAGTGGCTCCGGGACAGGGAATTCACCCCTCCACTTT. Translation gives CASSGSGTGNSPLHF.

This clone was counted only a few times. The chain employs TRBV4-3 and TRBJ1-1; D is undetermined. Per germline, CDR1 LGHNA and CDR2 YSLEER. This CDR3 is built from 14 residues. Trimming removed 2 bases at V and 7 bases at J, with 14 bases between. In nucleotides, the CDR3 is TGCGCCAGCAGCCAAAGTTTTGGGCTTGATGAAGCTTTCTTT. As protein: CASSQSFGLDEAFF.

V and J are TRBV4-2 and TRBJ2-3; no clear D gene. The CDR3 is 16 residues long. Trimming shortened V by 0 bases and J by 0 bases, and 10 bases separated the two germline ends. Germline CDR1 reads LGHNA; CDR2 reads YNFKEQ. In nucleotides, the CDR3 is TGTGCCAGCAGCCAAGATGGGCCGGCTAGCACAGATACGCAGTATTTT. It codes for CASSQDGPASTDTQYF.

The chain employs TRBV6-1 and TRBJ1-4; D gene ambiguous. The CDR3 has 18 residues. Trimming took off 4 bases at V and 3 bases at J, with 21 bases between the two ends. Germline CDR1 reads MNHNS; CDR2 reads SASEGT. The CDR3 loop reads CASSAAQSYRRSNEKLFF. CDR3 coding DNA: TGTGCCAGCAGTGCCGCCCAATCCTACAGACGATCTAATGAAAAACTGTTTTTT.

This sequence joins TRBV9 and TRBJ1-1; tentative D call: TRBD1 (6 bases). Trimming left V 4 bases short and J 7 bases short, with 20 bases between. The CDR3 is 15 residues long. Per the germline V gene, CDR1 is SGDLS and CDR2 is YYNGEE. The CDR3 loop is CASSTRPGQTDEAFF. The CDR3 DNA reads TGTGCCAGCAGCACCCGACCAGGACAGACGGATGAAGCTTTCTTT.

V and J are TRBV2 and TRBJ1-2; a possible D gene is TRBD1 (5 bases). Germline CDR1 and CDR2: SNHLY and FYNNEI. Trimming removed 3 bases from V and 2 bases from J, with 22 bases in between. This CDR3 comprises 18 residues. CDR3 amino acids: CASSDLPGQGGLNYGYTF. The DNA of the CDR3 is TGTGCCAGCAGTGATCTGCCGGGGCAGGGAGGACTCAACTATGGCTACACCTTC.

This clone has only a few counts. The V gene is TRBV19, the J gene TRBJ1-2; D unclear. Germline V lookup: CDR1 LNHDA, CDR2 SQIVND (reference sequence). The CDR3 has 15 residues. The V end lost 3 bases, the J end lost 8 bases, and 19 bases lay between the germline ends. The CDR3: CASSMGRAVRPGYTF. In DNA form, the CDR3 reads TGTGCCAGTAGTATGGGGAGGGCAGTCCGACCGGGCTACACCTTC.

The chain carries TRBV27 and TRBJ1-5; D unclear. Trimming removed 3 bases at V and 3 bases at J, with 9 bases between. The CDR3 has 14 amino acids. Germline CDR1 MNHEY, CDR2 SMNVEV (reference sequence). The CDR3 DNA reads TGTGCCAGCAGTTTCTCCAGTCCCAATCAGCCCCAGCATTTT. This codes for CASSFSSPNQPQHF.

CDR3 loop: CASRRERGGRQSSGANVLTF. In DNA form, the CDR3 reads TGCGCCAGCAGGAGAGAGCGGGGGGGCCGACAGAGCTCTGGGGCCAACGTCCTGACTTTC. The rearrangement uses TRBV5-1 and TRBJ2-6; 10 nucleotides agree with TRBD2. CDR1 SGHRS and CDR2 YFSETQ come from the germline V gene. The CDR3 is made up of 20 amino acids. J was trimmed by 0 bases and V by 5 bases; bases with no gene match: 14.

V usage is TRBV19 and J usage is TRBJ1-1; D remains ambiguous. The germline V gene has CDR1 LNHDA and CDR2 SQIVND (reference sequence). Between the trimmed V and J ends, which lost 3 bases and 1 base, there was a span of 15 bases. The CDR3 contains 16 residues. The CDR3 loop is CASSILSGGRNTEAFF. The CDR3 bases are TGTGCCAGTAGTATTTTGTCGGGCGGGAGGAACACTGAAGCTTTCTTT.

CDR3 nucleotide sequence: TGTGCCAGTCGGACAGGGGCGGGGGCCTACGAGCAGTACTTC. This translates into CASRTGAGAYEQYF. This chain uses TRBV6-5 with TRBJ2-7; 9 bases map to TRBD1. Trimming at V came to 9 bases and at J to 2 bases, leaving 8 bases not matched to a gene. CDR1 and CDR2 (germline): MNHEY, SVGAGI. This CDR3 has 14 amino acids.

The chain links TRBV6-4 to TRBJ2-1; 14 bases align to TRBD2. Trimming cost V 6 bases and J 8 bases; bases outside gene matches: 6. CDR1 MRHNA and CDR2 SNTAGT come from the germline V gene. This CDR3 spans 15 amino acids. CDR3 loop: CASSGTSGSRDEQFF. CDR3 DNA: TGTGCCAGCAGCGGGACTAGCGGGAGTCGGGATGAGCAGTTCTTC.

This chain links TRBV28 with TRBJ2-1, with D hard to call. With 2 bases removed from V and 1 base from J, the gap between germline ends came to 9 bases. The germline V gene has CDR1 MDHEN and CDR2 SYDVKM. The CDR3 spans 15 residues. Here the CDR3 reads CASSLRQVSYNEQFF. CDR3 nucleotides: TGTGCCAGCAGTTTACGGCAGGTTTCCTACAATGAGCAGTTCTTC.

V usage is TRBV27 and J usage is TRBJ2-7; 8 nucleotides agree with TRBD1. The CDR3 extends over 18 amino acids. J was trimmed by 6 bases and V by 0 bases; bases with no gene match: 16. In germline, CDR1 is MNHEY, CDR2 SMNVEV (reference sequence). Here the CDR3 reads CASSLSPGRTGSFGEQYF. The CDR3 coding sequence is TGTGCCAGCAGTTTATCCCCCGGCAGGACAGGGTCATTCGGCGAGCAGTACTTC.